The 26 T cell receptor beta chains listed next were all sequenced from one sample in a study of shared clonotypes between healthy human individuals. The protocol was immunoSEQ multiplex PCR, while the TCRdb copy is restricted to in-frame clones and leaves out a portion. Of roughly 2.2 million clones in the sample, roughly 90% were seen once. Sequenced sample: naive CD4+ T cells from PBMCs. Subset defined: CD45RA+ positively selected. Source of these receptors: a man aged 18 to 29 in good health. Some clones in this sample may be carry-over from other donors' samples.

As regards this clone: Other DNA sequences from this sample encode an identical CDR3 as well. CDR3 amino acids: CASSETYTDTQYF. The CDR3 nucleotides are TGTGCCAGCAGTGAGACGTACACAGATACGCAGTATTTT. This chain joins TRBV6-1 and TRBJ2-3; D gene uncertain. V dropped 3 bases and J dropped 2 bases, with 6 bases sitting between them. CDR1 is MNHNS and CDR2 is SASEGT in the germline V gene. CDR3 length: 13 amino acids.

This chain links TRBV7-3 with TRBJ2-1, with D possibly matching TRBD2 (6 bases). Germline CDR1 and CDR2: SGHTA and FQGTGA. This CDR3 comprises 15 residues. Deletions cut 4 bases from V and 6 bases from J, with 16 bases between. The CDR3 reads CASSSTGVRANEQFF. The CDR3, as DNA: TGTGCCAGCAGCTCCACGGGAGTACGGGCCAATGAGCAGTTCTTC.

V gene TRBV5-1 combines with J gene TRBJ2-7; 8 bases map to TRBD1. This CDR3 comprises 15 residues. Trimming took 2 bases from V and 1 from J; bases not matched to a gene: 5. Germline V gives CDR1 SGHRS, CDR2 YFSETQ. Here the CDR3 reads CASSFQGAGSYEQYF. The CDR3 nucleotides read TGCGCCAGCAGCTTTCAGGGGGCGGGGTCCTACGAGCAGTACTTC.

The V gene is TRBV19, the J gene TRBJ2-2; 9 bases fit TRBD1. V lost 9 bases and J lost 2; bases outside the gene matches: 13. CDR3 length equals 17 residues. Germline CDR1 and CDR2: LNHDA and SQIVND (reference sequence). DNA for the CDR3: TGTGCCAGCGGACTCCTTACGGGACAGGGCAACACCGGGGAGCTGTTTTTT. Translating gives CASGLLTGQGNTGELFF.

This clone was counted between two and nine times. V is TRBV30 and J is TRBJ1-4; possibly TRBD1 for D (5 bases). Trimming shortened V by 3 bases and J by 7 bases, and 18 bases separated the two germline ends. Germline V CDR1 and CDR2: GTSNPN, SVGIG (reference sequence). This CDR3 comprises 15 residues. The CDR3 region is CAWRVGTADSEKLFF. CDR3 coding DNA: TGTGCCTGGAGAGTCGGGACGGCGGACTCTGAAAAACTGTTTTTT.

The genes are TRBV2 and TRBJ1-1; D unresolved. Trimming cost V 1 base and J 3 bases, with 6 bases left between them. Germline-derived CDR1 and CDR2 are SNHLY and FYNNEI. This CDR3 region has 13 residues. CDR3: CASSEVRDTEAFF. Here the CDR3 DNA reads TGTGCCAGCAGTGAAGTTAGGGACACTGAAGCTTTCTTT.

The rearrangement joins TRBV28 to TRBJ2-4; D unresolved. Between the trimmed V and J ends, which lost 5 bases and 0 bases, there was a span of 11 bases. From germline, CDR1 is MDHEN and CDR2 SYDVKM. This CDR3 is 15 amino acids long. The CDR3 DNA reads TGTGCCAGCAGTCTTACCATCCTAGCCAAAAACATTCAGTACTTC. Encoded protein: CASSLTILAKNIQYF.

This chain connects TRBV9 to TRBJ1-3; the match to TRBD1 covers 8 bases. The length of the CDR3 is 18 residues. Per the germline V gene, CDR1 is SGDLS and CDR2 is YYNGEE. V was clipped by 1 base and J by 4 bases; unmatched bases: 13. In DNA, the CDR3 is TGTGCCAGCAGCGTAACCCCCGATATTACAGGGGGGGGAAACACCATATATTTT. This sequence encodes CASSVTPDITGGGNTIYF. The full variable domain, with the rest looked up from reference TRBV9 and TRBJ1-3, is DSGVTQTPKHLITATGQRVTLRCSPRSGDLSVYWYQQSLDQGLQFLIQYYNGEERAKGNILERFSAQQFPDLHSELNLSSLELGDSALYFCASSVTPDITGGGNTIYFGEGSWLTVV.

This chain uses TRBV5-1 with TRBJ2-1, with 9 bases matching TRBD2. The CDR3 extends over 16 amino acids. CDR1 SGHRS and CDR2 YFSETQ come from the germline V gene. V shed 0 bases and J 7 bases; nucleotides not matched to a gene: 8. The CDR3 DNA reads as TGCGCCAGCAGCTTGGATGCGGGAGGGCCTTGGAATGAGCAGTTCTTC. As protein: CASSLDAGGPWNEQFF.

The chain couples TRBV18 to TRBJ1-5, with TRBD1 as a possible D gene (5 bases). V was clipped by 6 bases and J by 4 bases, with 25 bases between them. This CDR3 contains 18 residues. CDR1 and CDR2 from the germline V gene are KGHSH and LQKENI. The CDR3 sequence is CASSPKRDSLWGNQPQHF. CDR3 bases: TGTGCCAGCTCGCCAAAGCGGGACTCGTTATGGGGTAATCAGCCCCAGCATTTT.

This chain uses TRBV27 with TRBJ2-5; tentatively, D is TRBD1 (6 bases). V shed 5 bases and J shed 0 bases, with 10 bases lying between them. Germline-derived CDR1 and CDR2 are MNHEY and SMNVEV (reference sequence). The CDR3 runs to 14 residues. The CDR3 loop is CASSANRDQETQYF. In DNA, the CDR3 is TGTGCCAGCAGTGCAAACAGGGACCAAGAGACCCAGTACTTC.

The J gene is TRBJ1-1, the V gene TRBV6-5; 8 bases are shared with TRBD1. From germline, CDR1 is MNHEY and CDR2 SVGAGI. After removal of 6 bases from V and 5 bases from J, the junction contained 11 bases not matched to a gene. The length of the CDR3 is 15 residues. CDR3 sequence: CASRRLTGGETEAFF. The CDR3 nucleotides read TGTGCCAGCAGGCGACTAACAGGGGGAGAAACTGAAGCTTTCTTT.

This rearrangement joins TRBV5-1 to TRBJ1-3, with D maybe TRBD1 (6 bases). Germline loops: CDR1 SGHRS, CDR2 YFSETQ. The CDR3 totals 16 residues. Trimming removed 4 bases from V and 4 bases from J, with 18 bases in between. Here the CDR3 reads CASSLGAATAGNTIYF. In DNA, the CDR3 is TGCGCCAGCAGCCTGGGGGCCGCGACAGCCGGAAACACCATATATTTT. Supplemented by reference TRBV5-1 and TRBJ1-3, the full variable domain reads KAGVTQTPRYLIKTRGQQVTLSCSPISGHRSVSWYQQTPGQGLQFLFEYFSETQRNKGNFPGRFSGRQFSNSRSEMNVSTLELGDSALYLCASSLGAATAGNTIYFGEGSWLTVV.

V is TRBV6-5 and J is TRBJ1-2; D is unclear. The germline V and J ends were trimmed by 5 bases and 4 bases, with 17 bases remaining between them. This CDR3 has 15 amino acids. Germline V gives CDR1 MNHEY, CDR2 SVGAGI. The CDR3 coding sequence is TGTGCCAGCAGTCCCAACGGTGAGGGAAGCTATGGCTACACCTTC. Its protein is CASSPNGEGSYGYTF.

V and J are TRBV2 and TRBJ1-2; perhaps TRBD1 as D (6 bases). CDR3 size: 13 residues. V was cut by 6 bases and J by 3 bases, with 11 bases left in between. Germline V CDR1 and CDR2: SNHLY, FYNNEI. The CDR3 loop reads CASSNQGHYGYTF. CDR3 nucleotides: TGTGCCAGCAGCAATCAGGGGCACTATGGCTACACCTTC.

V usage is TRBV11-3 and J usage is TRBJ2-1, with TRBD1 matching over 7 bases. The CDR3 consists of 16 residues. V shed 0 bases and J 4 bases; nucleotides not matched to a gene: 6. Germline V gene sequence: CDR1 SGHNT, CDR2 YENEEA. CDR3 DNA sequence: TGTGCCAGCAGCTTAGACGGACAGGTTACATACAATGAGCAGTTCTTC. Translating gives CASSLDGQVTYNEQFF.

This chain joins TRBV5-1 and TRBJ1-1, with D unresolved. Germline CDR1 is SGHRS and CDR2 is YFSETQ. The V end lost 0 bases, the J end lost 0 bases, and 9 bases lay between the germline ends. This CDR3 is 15 amino acids long. CDR3 nucleotide sequence: TGCGCCAGCAGCTTGGACCCACCAGTGAACACTGAAGCTTTCTTT. Protein sequence: CASSLDPPVNTEAFF.

This chain uses TRBV6-5 with TRBJ1-1; D uncertain. From germline, CDR1 is MNHEY and CDR2 SVGAGI. Trimming left V 0 bases short and J 4 bases short, with 6 bases between. This CDR3 region has 13 residues. The CDR3 bases are TGTGCCAGCAGTTACTCTGAACGCACTGAAGCTTTCTTT. Translating it yields CASSYSERTEAFF.

This clone was seen only once. V is TRBV15 and J is TRBJ2-6; 8 bases line up with TRBD1. The CDR3 extends over 18 amino acids. Germline V gives CDR1 LNHNV, CDR2 YYDKDF (reference sequence). Trimming at V came to 5 bases and at J to 1 base, leaving 10 bases not matched to a gene. The CDR3 nucleotides are TGTGCCACCAGCGTATACAGGGGGAGTGGTTCTGGGGCCAACGTCCTGACTTTC. Translating gives CATSVYRGSGSGANVLTF.

The chain employs TRBV5-4 and TRBJ1-2, with D unclear. V was pared by 3 bases and J by 5 bases, with 14 bases between. The CDR3 length is 14 residues. Germline lookup yields CDR1 SGHNT and CDR2 YYREEE (reference sequence). CDR3 sequence: CASSSRTMGYGYTF. Written as DNA, the CDR3 is TGTGCCAGCAGCTCACGGACTATGGGATATGGCTACACCTTC.

Note on this clone: Other DNA sequences in the same sample also yield this CDR3. V usage is TRBV5-1 and J usage is TRBJ1-2, with 9 bases that match TRBD1. The trim removed 4 bases at V and 5 bases at J, leaving 6 bases unmatched. The germline CDR1 and CDR2 sequences are SGHRS and YFSETQ. CDR3 length equals 14 residues. CDR3 amino acids: CASSPDRGNYGYTF. DNA of the CDR3: TGCGCCAGCAGCCCGGACAGGGGAAATTATGGCTACACCTTC.

The chain uses TRBV29-1 and TRBJ2-3, with TRBD2 identical over 12 bases. The CDR3 length is 16 residues. V trimming: 1 base; J trimming: 1 base; junction bases outside the gene matches: 3. Germline CDR1 SQVTM, CDR2 ANQGSEA. In DNA form, the CDR3 reads TGCAGCGTTGAAGGTTCTAGCGGGGGGGGCACAGATACGCAGTATTTT. Translation: CSVEGSSGGGTDTQYF.

The J gene is TRBJ1-1, the V gene TRBV5-4, with TRBD1 as a possible D gene (5 bases). Per germline, CDR1 SGHNT and CDR2 YYREEE (reference sequence). The CDR3 spans 15 residues. V lost 5 bases to trimming and J lost 3 bases, with 17 bases between them. The CDR3 sequence: CASSPVRERDTEAFF. The CDR3 DNA is TGTGCCAGCAGTCCAGTCAGGGAAAGGGACACTGAAGCTTTCTTT.

The chain recombines TRBV28 with TRBJ2-7; D call uncertain. The ends were cut back, 6 bases at V and 2 bases at J, with 8 bases in the middle. In germline, CDR1 is MDHEN, CDR2 SYDVKM. This CDR3 has 12 amino acids. Written as DNA, the CDR3 is TGTGCCAGCAGCTCTCAACCCTACGAGCAGTACTTC. Translation: CASSSQPYEQYF.

This clone was detected once. This rearrangement joins TRBV5-4 to TRBJ2-4, with 13 bases lining up with TRBD2. Germline loops: CDR1 SGHNT, CDR2 YYREEE (reference sequence). This CDR3 is 17 amino acids long. V dropped 0 bases and J dropped 9; count of bases not matched to a gene: 9. The CDR3 region is CASSLGGLAGQTGIQYF. DNA for the CDR3: TGTGCCAGCAGCTTGGGGGGACTAGCGGGGCAAACGGGCATTCAGTACTTC.

This clone was seen only once. The V call is TRBV2, the J call TRBJ1-3; tentative D call: TRBD1 (6 bases). The CDR3 length is 17 residues. Trimming cost V 5 bases and J 3 bases, with 20 bases left between them. The germline V gene encodes CDR1 SNHLY and CDR2 FYNNEI. DNA of the CDR3: TGTGCCAGCAGTACTCCCCCCGGGGGGGCCGTTGGAAACACCATATATTTT. Translated: CASSTPPGGAVGNTIYF. The full variable domain, rest sourced from reference TRBV2 and TRBJ1-3, is EPEVTQTPSHQVTQMGQEVILRCVPISNHLYFYWYRQILGQKVEFLVSFYNNEISEKSEIFDDQFSVERPDGSNFTLKIRSTKLEDSAMYFCASSTPPGGAVGNTIYFGEGSWLTVV.